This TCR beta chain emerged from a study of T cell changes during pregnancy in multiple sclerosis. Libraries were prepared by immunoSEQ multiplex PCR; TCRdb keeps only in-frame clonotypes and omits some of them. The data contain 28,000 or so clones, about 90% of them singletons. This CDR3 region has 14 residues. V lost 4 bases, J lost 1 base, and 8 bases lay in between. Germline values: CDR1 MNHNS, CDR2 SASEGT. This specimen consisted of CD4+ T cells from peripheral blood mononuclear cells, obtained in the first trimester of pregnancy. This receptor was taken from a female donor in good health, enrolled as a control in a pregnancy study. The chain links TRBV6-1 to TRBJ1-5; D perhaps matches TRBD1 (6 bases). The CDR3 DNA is TGTGCCAGCAGTGTGCAGGGGAGCAATCAGCCCCAGCATTTT. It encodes CASSVQGSNQPQHF.